Listed below are T cell receptor beta chains from one sample, sequenced in a study of cytomegalovirus exposure and HLA in healthy donors. Data came from immunoSEQ multiplex PCR; TCRdb stores just in-frame clones and leaves some out. The sample lists approximately 300,000 clones, approximately 90% occurring once. The sequencing input was PBMCs. All receptors derive from a woman aged 18-29 years in good health and CMV-seronegative. Both conserved end residues are part of each CDR3. D genes are given only for firm matches. Not all rows give a size; the values are once, few, many and, for expanded clones, a class.

clone_size j_call v_call d_call cdr3_nt cdr3_aa
- TRBJ2-7 TRBV14 TRBD2 TGTGCCAGCAGCCCGAGACTAGCGACCTACGAGCAGTACTTC CASSPRLATYEQYF
- TRBJ1-1 TRBV10-3 TRBD1 TGTGCCATCAGTGAGCTGGGGACAGGACTCGAAGCTTTCTTT CAISELGTGLEAFF
- TRBJ2-1 TRBV18 TRBD1 TGTGCCAGCTCACTATATGGACAGGGTCCCAATGAGCAGTTCTTC CASSLYGQGPNEQFF
- TRBJ1-2 TRBV18 TRBD1 TGTGCCAGCTCACCAACAGGGGTGGTAGGCTACACCTTC CASSPTGVVGYTF
- TRBJ1-4 TRBV9 - TGTGCCAGCCTTTGTAAGGGGAGGGCTAATGAAAAACTGTTTTTT CASLCKGRANEKLFF
- TRBJ1-3 TRBV6-6 - TGTGCCAGCAGTTACTGGGAGGGAAGTGGAGGAAACACCATATATTTT CASSYWEGSGGNTIYF
few TRBJ2-7 TRBV19 TRBD2 TGTGCCAGTAGTTTAGCGGGAGGGGATACCTACGAGCAGTACTTC CASSLAGGDTYEQYF
- TRBJ2-1 TRBV7-8 TRBD2 TGTGCCAGCAGCGGGGGACTAGTTGGTGGCAATGAGCAGTTCTTC CASSGGLVGGNEQFF
- TRBJ2-1 TRBV18 - TGTGCCAGCTCACCCAATTCGGGGAGGCGCTCCTACAATGAGCAGTTCTTC CASSPNSGRRSYNEQFF
- TRBJ2-1 TRBV4-3 - TGCGCCAGCAGGGGAGGTGGACGGCCCGACAATGAGCAGTTCTTC CASRGGGRPDNEQFF
- TRBJ2-7 TRBV19 - TGTGCCAGTAAGCCCCGTGGCAGGCCCTTTCCCTACGAGCAGTACTTC CASKPRGRPFPYEQYF
- TRBJ2-7 TRBV28 TRBD2 TGTGCCAGCAGTCCCGGACTAGCGGGAGCGGGTGAGCAGTACTTC CASSPGLAGAGEQYF
- TRBJ2-5 TRBV7-7 - TGTGCCAGCAGCCCCGGGGGCGGGAGAAACCAAGAGACCCAGTACTTC CASSPGGGRNQETQYF
- TRBJ1-4 TRBV2 TRBD1 TGTGCCACCGAACCCGGGACAGGGGAAGCAAAACTGTTTTTT CATEPGTGEAKLFF